The clone carrying this T cell receptor beta chain was found a few times. The antigen is unknown. This CDR3 is 13 amino acids long. Germline values: CDR1 SQVTM, CDR2 ANQGSEA. V was clipped by 6 bases and J by 4 bases; unmatched bases: 6. This record comes from a study of beta chain features in type 1 diabetes. Study information: What patients shared with healthy donors was a similar profile of age, gender and cell yields. Broader study findings: Overrepresentation of cells with high TCR expression could result from cDNA sequencing. Type 1 diabetes patients showed a moderate but significant shortening of TCRB CDR3s in all four CD4+ subsets.

CD4+ cells of the naive, central memory, regulatory and stem cell-like memory types were sorted via CD45RO/CCR7/CD25/CD127/CD95/CD27. Expressed TCRB transcripts got sequenced, as all isolated RNA was reverse transcribed. Profiled with immunoSEQ multiplex PCR; TCRdb holds only in-frame clones, not every one. This table has 200,000 to 250,000 clones, over 7.5% appearing once. This chain joins TRBV29-1 and TRBJ2-1; TRBD1 matches at 7 bases. The sequenced sample was naive CD4+ T cells from blood. This clonotype originated in a woman between 18 and 30 years old in good health. The CDR3, as DNA: TGCAGCGTGACAGGGAGCTTTTACAATGAGCAGTTCTTC. Translated: CSVTGSFYNEQFF.